A single sample gave rise to the 27 T cell receptor beta chains below, sequenced in a study of shared clonotypes between healthy human individuals (dated by TCRdb to 2020 to 2021). The method behind the library was the immunoSEQ multiplex PCR assay. Entries here come from immuneACCESS through TCRdb and include only in-frame sequences with V and J called. Some clones fail to appear in such tables; in the studies checked, an unresolved V gene covers under half of the shortfall, and the cause of the remainder is unknown. The sample has approximately 980,000 clones on record, 76% of them singletons. The top ten clones comprise over 1.3% of the sample. The material sequenced was memory CD4+ T cells sorted from blood. Interpreted using the paper, the cell subset or site label stands for: CD45RA-negative fraction. The receptors were gathered from a man aged 18 to 29 in good health.

This clone appeared a few times. The V call is TRBV27, the J call TRBJ1-4; 10 bases line up with TRBD1. J lost 7 bases, V lost 5 bases, and 4 bases had no gene match. This CDR3 is 14 amino acids long. Germline-derived CDR1 and CDR2 are MNHEY and SMNVEV (reference sequence). The CDR3 loop reads CASSARDRGEKLFF. CDR3 coding DNA: TGTGCCAGCAGTGCCCGGGACAGGGGTGAAAAACTGTTTTTT.

CDR3 sequence reads: CASSLLNAEPYEQYF. CDR3 sequence (DNA): TGTGCCAGCAGCTTACTTAACGCAGAACCCTACGAGCAGTACTTC. The rearrangement links TRBV11-2 to TRBJ2-7, with D hard to call. CDR3 length equals 15 residues. V lost 2 bases, J lost 2 bases, and 13 bases lay in between. Per the germline V gene, CDR1 is SGHAT and CDR2 is FQNNGV.

This clone occurred a few times. The genes are TRBV7-6 and TRBJ2-5; D remains ambiguous. Germline V gene lookup returns CDR1 SGHVS and CDR2 FNYEAQ. CDR3 size: 11 residues. The ends were cut back, 7 bases at V and 5 bases at J, with 8 bases in the middle. The CDR3 DNA reads TGTGCCAGCACCCTGGGGGAGACCCAGTACTTC. Protein product: CASTLGETQYF.

The rearrangement uses TRBV19 and TRBJ2-2; D might be TRBD1 (5 bases). V shed 3 bases and J shed 5 bases, with 10 bases lying between them. CDR3 length equals 14 residues. Germline lookup yields CDR1 LNHDA and CDR2 SQIVND (reference sequence). The CDR3 is CASSISQGTGELFF. Written as DNA, the CDR3 is TGTGCCAGTAGTATTTCGCAGGGAACCGGGGAGCTGTTTTTT.

The rearrangement links TRBV19 to TRBJ1-1, with TRBD1 matching 10 bases. Trimming took 5 bases from V and 4 from J; bases not matched to a gene: 10. Germline CDR1 is LNHDA and CDR2 is SQIVND (reference sequence). The CDR3 spans 16 residues. The CDR3 bases are TGTGCCAGTAGTCCAAGACAGGGGGCGCGAGGCACTGAAGCTTTCTTT. Its protein is CASSPRQGARGTEAFF. The full variable domain, its missing parts supplied by reference TRBV19 and TRBJ1-1, is DGGITQSPKYLFRKEGQNVTLSCEQNLNHDAMYWYRQDPGQGLRLIYYSQIVNDFQKGDIAEGYSVSREKKESFPLTVTSAQKNPTAFYLCASSPRQGARGTEAFFGQGTRLTVV.

With regard to this clone: This sample includes further DNA sequences coding for the same CDR3. The chain recombines TRBV29-1 with TRBJ1-2; the D gene is possibly TRBD1 (6 bases). V was clipped by 6 bases and J by 2 bases, with 10 bases between them. The CDR3 is made up of 12 amino acids. Per germline, CDR1 SQVTM and CDR2 ANQGSEA. CDR3 residues: CSVTQGNYGYTF. DNA of the CDR3: TGCAGCGTCACTCAGGGGAACTATGGCTACACCTTC. The full variable domain, in which reference TRBV29-1 and TRBJ1-2 provide the parts outside the CDR3, is SAVISQKPSRDICQRGTSLTIQCQVDSQVTMMFWYRQQPGQSLTLIATANQGSEATYESGFVIDKFPISRPNLTFSTLTVSNMSPEDSSIYLCSVTQGNYGYTFGSGTRLTVV.

The chain joins TRBV4-1 to TRBJ1-1; the D gene is possibly TRBD1 (6 bases). The CDR3 covers 15 residues. V was shortened by 4 bases and J by 1 base, with 13 bases between the two germline ends. Germline V CDR1 and CDR2: MGHRA, YSYEKL. CDR3 loop: CASSPQGMWNTEAFF. CDR3 DNA sequence: TGCGCCAGCAGCCCTCAGGGGATGTGGAACACTGAAGCTTTCTTT.

Turning to this clone: The same CDR3 arises from other DNA sequences in this sample as well. The CDR3 nucleotides are TGTGCCAGCAGCTTACAAGGGGGCAATCAGCCCCAGCATTTT. Its translation: CASSLQGGNQPQHF. The chain joins TRBV11-2 to TRBJ1-5; a weak D match, TRBD1 (5 bases). V lost 2 bases and J 2 bases, leaving 7 bases between the germline ends. This CDR3 contains 14 residues. Per germline, CDR1 SGHAT and CDR2 FQNNGV.

The chain employs TRBV10-1 and TRBJ2-5; 11 bases line up with TRBD1. Germline V gene sequence: CDR1 WNHNN, CDR2 SYGVQD (reference sequence). The CDR3 consists of 14 residues. V lost 6 bases to trimming and J lost 3 bases; unmatched junction nucleotides: 3. The CDR3 DNA reads TGCGCCAGCAGGAGGACAGGGGGCGAAGAGACCCAGTACTTC. Residues: CASRRTGGEETQYF.

The gene calls are TRBV28 and TRBJ2-5, with 9 bases fitting TRBD1. J gave up 4 bases and V 5 bases, and 8 bases lay outside the gene matches. CDR3 size: 15 residues. Germline assignment: CDR1 MDHEN and CDR2 SYDVKM. CDR3 sequence: CASSVTGTGIETQYF. CDR3 DNA: TGTGCCAGCAGTGTGACCGGGACAGGGATAGAGACCCAGTACTTC.

This clone was recorded only once. V gene TRBV11-2 combines with J gene TRBJ2-5; TRBD1 matches at 9 bases. There are 15 residues in the CDR3. Unmatched junction bases numbered 7, after V lost 5 bases and J lost 3 bases. Germline V CDR1 and CDR2: SGHAT, FQNNGV. The CDR3 protein is CASSVGQGFEETQYF. The CDR3 DNA follows: TGTGCCAGCAGCGTGGGACAGGGATTTGAAGAGACCCAGTACTTC.

The chain employs TRBV19 and TRBJ2-3; 8 bases agree with TRBD2. The germline V gene has CDR1 LNHDA and CDR2 SQIVND (reference sequence). V lost 1 base to trimming and J lost 3 bases; unmatched junction nucleotides: 6. The length of the CDR3 is 16 residues. In DNA form, the CDR3 reads TGTGCCAGTAGTATAGCGGCTAGCGGGTGGACAGATACGCAGTATTTT. This encodes CASSIAASGWTDTQYF.

CDR3 amino acids: CAISERGPANEQFF. In DNA, the CDR3 is TGTGCCATCAGTGAGAGGGGACCCGCGAATGAGCAGTTCTTC. V usage is TRBV10-3 and J usage is TRBJ2-1; D may correspond to TRBD1 or TRBD2 (5 bases each). The CDR3 is 14 amino acids. With 2 bases removed from V and 7 bases from J, the gap between germline ends came to 12 bases. From germline, CDR1 is ENHRY and CDR2 SYGVKD.

The chain joins TRBV7-2 to TRBJ2-7; 7 bases are a match to TRBD1. This CDR3 is built from 13 residues. Unmatched junction bases numbered 7, after V lost 5 bases and J lost 6 bases. CDR1 is SGHTA, CDR2 FQGNSA, per germline. The CDR3 loop reads CASSQDRAGEQYF. For the CDR3, the DNA is TGTGCCAGCAGCCAAGACAGGGCCGGCGAGCAGTACTTC.

V is TRBV11-3 and J is TRBJ2-3; D ambiguous. Trimming took off 1 base at V and 4 bases at J, with 12 bases between the two ends. The CDR3 runs to 15 residues. CDR1 is SGHNT and CDR2 is YENEEA in the germline V gene. The CDR3: CASSLGLVGSDTQYF. CDR3 sequence (DNA): TGTGCCAGCAGCTTAGGTTTGGTTGGGTCAGATACGCAGTATTTT.

The gene calls are TRBV29-1 and TRBJ2-5, with D possibly being TRBD2 (5 bases). The CDR3 length is 13 residues. In germline, CDR1 is SQVTM, CDR2 ANQGSEA. V was trimmed by 6 bases and J by 2 bases, leaving 13 bases between them. CDR3 residues: CSVTTQRQETQYF. CDR3 coding DNA: TGCAGCGTCACAACCCAGCGGCAAGAGACCCAGTACTTC. Supplemented by reference TRBV29-1 and TRBJ2-5, the full variable domain reads SAVISQKPSRDICQRGTSLTIQCQVDSQVTMMFWYRQQPGQSLTLIATANQGSEATYESGFVIDKFPISRPNLTFSTLTVSNMSPEDSSIYLCSVTTQRQETQYFGPGTRLLVL.

This chain connects TRBV5-6 to TRBJ2-3; D is undetermined. Trimming cost V 4 bases and J 1 base, with 10 bases left between them. CDR1 and CDR2 from the germline V gene are SGHDT and YYEEEE. This CDR3 region has 14 residues. The CDR3 protein is CASSGPVGTDTQYF. The CDR3 DNA sequence: TGTGCCAGCAGCGGCCCCGTCGGCACAGATACGCAGTATTTT.

The chain recombines TRBV15 with TRBJ2-4, with D possibly matching TRBD1 (5 bases). Trimming shortened V by 0 bases and J by 3 bases, and 12 bases separated the two germline ends. Germline loops: CDR1 LNHNV, CDR2 YYDKDF (reference sequence). The CDR3 length is 16 residues. The CDR3 DNA reads as TGTGCCACCAGCAGAGAGGGGCAAATTGGCAAAAACATTCAGTACTTC. Its translation: CATSREGQIGKNIQYF.

The chain is built from TRBV7-9 and TRBJ2-5, with TRBD2 matching 10 bases. Germline trimming cut 5 bases from V and 2 bases from J; bases unmatched to any gene: 8. In germline, CDR1 is SEHNR, CDR2 FQNEAQ (reference sequence). The CDR3 runs to 16 residues. The CDR3 spells CASSLPRTSGQETQYF. In DNA, the CDR3 is TGTGCCAGCAGCCTTCCTCGGACTAGCGGACAAGAGACCCAGTACTTC. Full variable domain (rest looked up from reference TRBV7-9 and TRBJ2-5): DTGVSQNPRHKITKRGQNVTFRCDPISEHNRLYWYRQTLGQGPEFLTYFQNEAQLEKSRLLSDRFSAERPKGSFSTLEIQRTEQGDSAMYLCASSLPRTSGQETQYFGPGTRLLVL.

The chain recombines TRBV11-2 with TRBJ2-5, with TRBD1 matching over 9 bases. V lost 4 bases and J lost 9; bases outside the gene matches: 15. This CDR3 has 16 amino acids. Germline-derived CDR1 and CDR2 are SGHAT and FQNNGV. The CDR3, as DNA: TGTGCCAGCAGCTCGATAGGACAGGGGCCTCCTAGGGCCCAGTACTTC. This codes for CASSSIGQGPPRAQYF.

This chain links TRBV5-6 with TRBJ2-3; TRBD1 might be the D (6 bases). Germline assignment: CDR1 SGHDT and CDR2 YYEEEE. Trimming removed 3 bases at V and 0 bases at J, with 17 bases between. The CDR3 runs 17 residues. The CDR3 spells CASSSRKTGFSTDTQYF. In DNA, the CDR3 is TGTGCCAGCAGCTCGAGGAAAACAGGGTTTAGCACAGATACGCAGTATTTT.

The CDR3: CAIGGGQRQETQYF. For the CDR3, the DNA is TGTGCCATCGGGGGGGGACAAAGGCAAGAGACCCAGTACTTC. V usage is TRBV10-3 and J usage is TRBJ2-5; TRBD2 is a possible D gene (7 bases). V was pared by 8 bases and J by 2 bases, with 15 bases between. Germline CDR1 is ENHRY and CDR2 is SYGVKD. This CDR3 is 14 amino acids long.

This chain links TRBV27 with TRBJ1-6, with D possibly matching TRBD1 (6 bases). There are 16 residues in the CDR3. V lost 5 bases to trimming and J lost 7 bases, with 18 bases between them. CDR1 and CDR2 from the germline V gene are MNHEY and SMNVEV (reference sequence). The CDR3 nucleotides read TGTGCCAGCAGTCTAGGACAGACTGGTTTGAATTCACCCCTCCACTTT. Protein product: CASSLGQTGLNSPLHF.

V is TRBV28 and J is TRBJ2-7; D is undetermined. This CDR3 has 12 amino acids. Germline values: CDR1 MDHEN, CDR2 SYDVKM. Trimming left V 4 bases short and J 3 bases short, with 7 bases between. The CDR3, as DNA: TGTGCCAGCAGTTCAAACAACTACGAGCAGTACTTC. This sequence encodes CASSSNNYEQYF. Full variable domain (rest looked up from reference TRBV28 and TRBJ2-7): DVKVTQSSRYLVKRTGEKVFLECVQDMDHENMFWYRQDPGLGLRLIYFSYDVKMKEKGDIPEGYSVSREKKERFSLILESASTNQTSMYLCASSSNNYEQYFGPGTRLTVT.

The genes are TRBV27 and TRBJ2-1, with 8 bases matching TRBD1. Germline lookup yields CDR1 MNHEY and CDR2 SMNVEV (reference sequence). CDR3 length equals 16 residues. With 5 bases clipped from V and 2 bases from J, the junction kept 8 bases outside the gene matches. CDR3 in DNA: TGTGCCAGCAGTAAAGGACAGGGATCCACCTACAATGAGCAGTTCTTC. It is translated as CASSKGQGSTYNEQFF.

In its sample, this clone was seen a few times. The gene calls are TRBV4-3 and TRBJ1-2; D remains unclear. Trimming took 0 bases from V and 4 from J, leaving 12 bases between them. Germline V gene sequence: CDR1 LGHNA, CDR2 YSLEER. This CDR3 is 15 amino acids long. CDR3 protein: CASSQELRSSYGYTF. In DNA form, the CDR3 reads TGCGCCAGCAGCCAAGAACTTCGTAGCAGCTATGGCTACACCTTC.

Ten or more counts support this clone. Here the CDR3 DNA reads TGTGCCAGTAGTATAAGCATCAGCTCCTACGAGCAGTACTTC. This encodes CASSISISSYEQYF. V is TRBV19 and J is TRBJ2-7; D is ambiguous. Germline CDR1 is LNHDA and CDR2 is SQIVND (reference sequence). The CDR3 runs 14 residues. V was clipped by 2 bases and J by 0 bases, with 8 bases between them.